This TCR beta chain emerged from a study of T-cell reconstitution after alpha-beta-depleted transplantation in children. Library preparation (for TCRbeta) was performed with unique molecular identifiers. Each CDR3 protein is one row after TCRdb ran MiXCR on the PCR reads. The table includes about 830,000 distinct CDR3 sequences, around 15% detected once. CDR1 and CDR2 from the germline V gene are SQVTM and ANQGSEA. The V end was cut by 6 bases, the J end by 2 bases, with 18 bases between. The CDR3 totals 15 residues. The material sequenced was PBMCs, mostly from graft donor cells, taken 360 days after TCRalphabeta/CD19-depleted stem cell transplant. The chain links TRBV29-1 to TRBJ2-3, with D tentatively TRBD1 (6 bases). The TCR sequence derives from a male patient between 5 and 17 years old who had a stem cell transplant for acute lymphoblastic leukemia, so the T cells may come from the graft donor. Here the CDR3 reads CSVDGQPTITDTQYF. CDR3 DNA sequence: TGCAGCGTGGACGGACAGCCTACTATCACAGATACGCAGTATTTT.